The 9 T cell receptor beta chains below come from one sample, sequenced in a study of early T cells in non-severe SARS-CoV-2 infection. MiXCR was run by TCRdb on the 5' RACE reads, yielding one entry per CDR3 protein. The data contain about 76,000 distinct CDR3 sequences, roughly a sixth of them singletons. Input material: whole blood. The receptors shown here come from an adult who was a healthcare worker with PCR-confirmed SARS-CoV-2 infection or an uninfected control (not recorded which).

This clonotype is medium-sized. The chain couples TRBV4-2 to TRBJ1-1; D uncertain. The CDR3 covers 13 residues. The V end lost 0 bases, the J end lost 3 bases, and 5 bases lay between the germline ends. Germline V gives CDR1 LGHNA, CDR2 YNFKEQ. Written as DNA, the CDR3 is TGTGCCAGCAGCCAAGATATGGACACTGAAGCTTTCTTT. Its protein product is CASSQDMDTEAFF.

The rearrangement links TRBV11-3 to TRBJ2-2; no clear D gene. Germline V gene data show CDR1 as SGHNT and CDR2 as YENEEA. Trimming took off 5 bases at V and 2 bases at J, with 12 bases between the two ends. The CDR3 sequence is 15 residues long. The CDR3 region is CASSQRRVNTGELFF. The CDR3 coding sequence is TGTGCCAGCAGCCAAAGACGGGTAAACACCGGGGAGCTGTTTTTT.

This clonotype has at least ten counts. J is TRBJ2-1 and V is TRBV20-1; perhaps D is TRBD1 or TRBD2 (5 bases each). The germline V gene encodes CDR1 DFQATT and CDR2 SNEGSKA (reference sequence). CDR3 length: 16 amino acids. Trimming pared 1 base from V and 1 base from J, leaving 14 bases between. CDR3 nucleotides: TGCAGTGCTAGAGGGCAAGGGACCCGGTCCTACAATGAGCAGTTCTTC. It codes for CSARGQGTRSYNEQFF.

This clonotype was seen at least ten times. The rearrangement joins TRBV24-1 to TRBJ2-1; 11 positions match TRBD1. This CDR3 has 16 residues. The germline V gene has CDR1 KGHDR and CDR2 SFDVKD. The V segment lost 4 bases and the J segment 7 bases; nucleotides outside the gene matches: 8. CDR3 in amino acids: CATSDWTGGAVNEQFF. CDR3 coding DNA: TGTGCCACCAGTGACTGGACAGGGGGCGCGGTGAATGAGCAGTTCTTC.

The sample holds a few counts of this clonotype. The chain carries TRBV19 and TRBJ2-3; 8 nucleotides match TRBD2. The CDR3 loop spans 15 amino acids. Trimming removed 7 bases from V and 4 bases from J; junction bases left unmatched: 10. CDR1 LNHDA and CDR2 SQIVND come from the germline V gene (reference sequence). CDR3 amino acids: CASTGGGPGADTQYF. As DNA, the CDR3 is TGTGCCAGTACCGGGGGGGGTCCCGGGGCAGATACGCAGTATTTT.

In this sample, this clonotype turned up a few times. The rearrangement joins TRBV29-1 to TRBJ1-1, with 7 bases lining up with TRBD1. V lost 6 bases to trimming and J lost 6 bases; unmatched junction nucleotides: 10. Germline V gives CDR1 SQVTM, CDR2 ANQGSEA. The CDR3 is 13 amino acids. The chain's CDR3 is CSVLQTGRPEAFF. Written as DNA, the CDR3 is TGCAGCGTCCTGCAGACAGGGAGACCTGAAGCTTTCTTT.

This clonotype occurred many times. The chain uses TRBV6-5 and TRBJ1-1; D remains unclear. In germline, CDR1 is MNHEY, CDR2 SVGAGI. The CDR3 runs to 13 residues. V lost 6 bases, J lost 8 bases, and 16 bases lay in between. CDR3 protein: CASSSILRSEAFF. The CDR3 coding sequence is TGTGCCAGCAGCTCAATCTTGAGAAGCGAAGCTTTCTTT.

The V gene is TRBV5-1, the J gene TRBJ1-1; D unresolved. With 1 base removed from V and 1 base from J, the gap between germline ends came to 5 bases. The length of the CDR3 is 13 residues. The germline V gene has CDR1 SGHRS and CDR2 YFSETQ. CDR3 in amino acids: CASSLISNTEAFF. For the CDR3, the DNA is TGCGCCAGCAGCTTGATATCGAACACTGAAGCTTTCTTT.

This clonotype was detected a few times. This chain joins TRBV12-3 or TRBV12-4 and TRBJ2-6; D unresolved. The V end lost 6 bases, the J end lost 4 bases, and 13 bases lay between the germline ends. The CDR3 has 15 amino acids. The CDR3: CASSGPFVGANVLTF. The CDR3 DNA is TGTGCCAGCAGCGGACCGTTTGTGGGGGCCAACGTCCTGACTTTC.